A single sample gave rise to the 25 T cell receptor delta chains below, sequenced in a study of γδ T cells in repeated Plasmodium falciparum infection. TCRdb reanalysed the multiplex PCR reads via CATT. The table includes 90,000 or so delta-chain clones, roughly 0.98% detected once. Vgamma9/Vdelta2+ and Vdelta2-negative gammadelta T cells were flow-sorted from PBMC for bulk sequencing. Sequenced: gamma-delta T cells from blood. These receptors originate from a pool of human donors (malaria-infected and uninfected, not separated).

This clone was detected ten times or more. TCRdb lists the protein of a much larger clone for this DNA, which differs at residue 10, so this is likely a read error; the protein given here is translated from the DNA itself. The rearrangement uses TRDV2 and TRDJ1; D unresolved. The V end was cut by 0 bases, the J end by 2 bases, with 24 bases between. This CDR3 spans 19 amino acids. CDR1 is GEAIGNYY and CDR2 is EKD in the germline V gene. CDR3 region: CACDTEFGGANKRTDKLIF. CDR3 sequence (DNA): TGTGCCTGTGACACCGAATTTGGCGGGGCCAACAAGAGGACCGATAAACTCATCTTT.

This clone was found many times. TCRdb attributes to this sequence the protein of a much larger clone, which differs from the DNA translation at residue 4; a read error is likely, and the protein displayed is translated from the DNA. CDR3 nucleotide sequence: TGTGCCTGTGGCTCGCCATACTGGAGGGCCGATAAACTCATCTTT. Its translation: CACGSPYWRADKLIF. This rearrangement joins TRDV2 to TRDJ1, with D perhaps TRDD3 (5 bases). From germline, CDR1 is GEAIGNYY and CDR2 EKD. The V gene lost 5 bases and the J gene lost 3 bases, with 18 bases spanning the gap. The CDR3 extends over 15 amino acids.

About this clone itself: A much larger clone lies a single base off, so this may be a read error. CDR3 protein: CALGTCAELPRTDKLIF. The DNA of the CDR3 is TGTGCTCTTGGGACCTGCGCCGAACTTCCTAGAACCGATAAACTCATCTTT. The chain carries TRDV1 and TRDJ1, with 7 bases identical to TRDD2. The J gene, left out of TCRdb, was set here by checking the DNA against germline. This CDR3 is built from 17 residues. J was trimmed by 2 bases and V by 5 bases; bases with no gene match: 14. Germline-derived CDR1 and CDR2 are TSWWSYY and QGS.

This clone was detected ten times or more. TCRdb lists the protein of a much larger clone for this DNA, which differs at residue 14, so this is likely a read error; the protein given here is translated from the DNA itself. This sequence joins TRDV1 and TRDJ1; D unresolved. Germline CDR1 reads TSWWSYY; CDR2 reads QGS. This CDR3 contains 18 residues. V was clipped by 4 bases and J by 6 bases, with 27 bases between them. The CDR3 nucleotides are TGTGCTCTTGGGGTCCGTTGGGCCCCGGATGTACAGGCCAATAAACTCATCTTT. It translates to CALGVRWAPDVQANKLIF.

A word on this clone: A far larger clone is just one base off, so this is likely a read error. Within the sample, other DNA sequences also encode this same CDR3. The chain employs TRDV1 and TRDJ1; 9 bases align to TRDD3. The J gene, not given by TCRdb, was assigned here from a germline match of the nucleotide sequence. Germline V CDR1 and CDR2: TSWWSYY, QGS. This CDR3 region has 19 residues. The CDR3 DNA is TGTGCCCTTGGGGAACTTTACCCACGCCAACTGGGGGAACCATCTAAACTCATCTTT. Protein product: CALGELYPRQLGEPSKLIF.

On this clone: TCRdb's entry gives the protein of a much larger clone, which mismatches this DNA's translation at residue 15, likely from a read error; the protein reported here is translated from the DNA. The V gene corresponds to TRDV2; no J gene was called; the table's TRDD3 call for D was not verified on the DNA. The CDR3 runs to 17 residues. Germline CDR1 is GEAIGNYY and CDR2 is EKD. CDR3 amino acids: CACDTNGGPPYTDKPIF. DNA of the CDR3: TGTGCCTGTGACACAAACGGGGGCCCCCCGTACACCGATAAACCCATCTTT.

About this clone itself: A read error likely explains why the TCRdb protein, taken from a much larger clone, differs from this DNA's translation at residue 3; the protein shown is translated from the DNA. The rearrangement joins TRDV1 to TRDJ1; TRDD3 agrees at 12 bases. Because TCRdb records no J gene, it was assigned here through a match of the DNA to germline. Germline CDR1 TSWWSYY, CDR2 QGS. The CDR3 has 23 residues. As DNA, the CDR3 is TGTGCTCCTGGGGAACTGCGGCATTCCTTTCCTTACTGGGGGATACTTCACACCGATAAACTCATCTTT. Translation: CAPGELRHSFPYWGILHTDKLIF.

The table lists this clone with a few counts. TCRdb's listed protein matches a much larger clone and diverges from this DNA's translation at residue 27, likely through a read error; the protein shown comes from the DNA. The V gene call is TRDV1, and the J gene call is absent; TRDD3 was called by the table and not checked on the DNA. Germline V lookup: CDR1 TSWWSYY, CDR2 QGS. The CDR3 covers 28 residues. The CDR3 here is CALGELGPTTYWGIPRNLLNPRADKLTF. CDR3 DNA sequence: TGTGCTCTTGGGGAACTAGGGCCTACTACCTACTGGGGGATACCCCGTAATCTGCTAAATCCGAGGGCCGATAAACTCACCTTT.

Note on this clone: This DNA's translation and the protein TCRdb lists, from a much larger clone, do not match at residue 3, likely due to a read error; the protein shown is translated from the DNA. CDR3 amino acids: CAPGEPTFFCPNWGIPCYTDKLIF. Written as DNA, the CDR3 is TGTGCTCCTGGGGAACCCACCTTTTTCTGTCCTAACTGGGGGATACCCTGCTACACCGATAAACTCATCTTT. The rearrangement uses TRDV1 and TRDJ1, with TRDD3 matching 12 bases. The J gene was missing in TCRdb and was found by matching the end of the DNA to germline. The CDR3 totals 24 residues. Germline loops: CDR1 TSWWSYY, CDR2 QGS.

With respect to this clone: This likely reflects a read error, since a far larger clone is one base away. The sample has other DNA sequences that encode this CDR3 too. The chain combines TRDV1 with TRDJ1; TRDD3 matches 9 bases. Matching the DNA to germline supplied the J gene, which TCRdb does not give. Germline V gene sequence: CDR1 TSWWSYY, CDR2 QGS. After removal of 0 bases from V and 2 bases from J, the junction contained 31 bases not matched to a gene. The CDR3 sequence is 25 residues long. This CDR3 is CALGELVGMYRHAPVLGDTTDKLIF. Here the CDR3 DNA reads TGTGCTCTTGGGGAACTAGTAGGGATGTACCGACACGCCCCAGTACTGGGGGACACTACCGATAAACTCATCTTT.

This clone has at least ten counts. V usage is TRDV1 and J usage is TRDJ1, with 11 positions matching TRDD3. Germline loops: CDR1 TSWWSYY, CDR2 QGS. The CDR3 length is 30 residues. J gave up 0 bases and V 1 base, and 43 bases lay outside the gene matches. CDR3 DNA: TGTGCTCTTGGGGAACAGTCGCCGACTCTCTCCTCCTTATTACTTCTTCTTTACTGGGGGATAAACCCGGACACCGATAAACTCATCTTT. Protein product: CALGEQSPTLSSLLLLLYWGINPDTDKLIF.

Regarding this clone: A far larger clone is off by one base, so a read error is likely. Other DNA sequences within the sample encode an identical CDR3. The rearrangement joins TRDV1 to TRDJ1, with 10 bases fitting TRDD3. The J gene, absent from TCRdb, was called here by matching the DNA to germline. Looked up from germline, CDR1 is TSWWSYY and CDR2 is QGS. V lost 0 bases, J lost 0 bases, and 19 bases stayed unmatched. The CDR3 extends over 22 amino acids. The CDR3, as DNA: TGTGCTCTTGGGGAACTTCCCCCCCCAGTACTGGGGGATGCGACGTACACCGATAAACTCATCTTT. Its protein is CALGELPPPVLGDATYTDKLIF.

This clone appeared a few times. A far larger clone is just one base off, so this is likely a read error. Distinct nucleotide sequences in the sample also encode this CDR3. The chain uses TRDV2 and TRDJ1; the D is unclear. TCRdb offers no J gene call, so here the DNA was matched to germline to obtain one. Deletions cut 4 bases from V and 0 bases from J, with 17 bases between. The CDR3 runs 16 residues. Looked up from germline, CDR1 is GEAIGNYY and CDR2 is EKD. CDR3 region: CACDTVSHRYTDKLIF. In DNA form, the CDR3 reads TGTGCCTGTGATACAGTGTCCCACCGCTACACCGATAAACTCATCTTT.

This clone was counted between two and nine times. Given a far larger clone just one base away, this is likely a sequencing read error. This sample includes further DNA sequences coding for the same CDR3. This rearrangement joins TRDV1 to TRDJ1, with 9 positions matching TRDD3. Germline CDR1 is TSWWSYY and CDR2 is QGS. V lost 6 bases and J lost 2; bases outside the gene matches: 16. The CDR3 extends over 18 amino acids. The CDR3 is CALGEFAWGMKTTDKLIF. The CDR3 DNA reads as TGTGCTCTTGGAGAATTCGCCTGGGGGATGAAGACGACCGATAAACTCATCTTT.

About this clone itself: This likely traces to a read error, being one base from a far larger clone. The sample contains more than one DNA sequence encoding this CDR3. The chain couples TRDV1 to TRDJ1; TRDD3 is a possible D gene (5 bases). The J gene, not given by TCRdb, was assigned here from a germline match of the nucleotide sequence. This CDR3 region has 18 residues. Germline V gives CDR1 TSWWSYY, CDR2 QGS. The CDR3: CALGELAIPRGPTDKLIF. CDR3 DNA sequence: TGTGCCCTTGGGGAACTAGCTATCCCCCGGGGACCCACCGATAAACTCATCTTT.

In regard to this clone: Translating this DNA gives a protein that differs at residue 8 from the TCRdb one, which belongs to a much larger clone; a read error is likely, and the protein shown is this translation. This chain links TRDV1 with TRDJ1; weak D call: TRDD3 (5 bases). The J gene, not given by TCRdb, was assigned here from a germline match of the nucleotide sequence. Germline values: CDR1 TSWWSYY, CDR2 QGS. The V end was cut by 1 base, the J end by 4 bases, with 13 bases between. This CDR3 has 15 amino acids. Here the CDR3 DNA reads TGTGCTCTTGGGGAACCGTGGTATACGCGCGATAAACTCATCTTT. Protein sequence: CALGEPWYTRDKLIF.

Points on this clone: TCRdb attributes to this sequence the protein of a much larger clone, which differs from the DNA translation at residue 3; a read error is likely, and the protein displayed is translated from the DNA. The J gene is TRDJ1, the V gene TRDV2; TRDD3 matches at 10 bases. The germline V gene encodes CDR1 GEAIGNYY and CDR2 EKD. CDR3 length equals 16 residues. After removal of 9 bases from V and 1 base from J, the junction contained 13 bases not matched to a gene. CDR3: CANDSLGDSATDKLIF. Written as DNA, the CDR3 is TGTGCCAATGACTCACTGGGGGATTCAGCCACCGATAAACTCATCTTT.

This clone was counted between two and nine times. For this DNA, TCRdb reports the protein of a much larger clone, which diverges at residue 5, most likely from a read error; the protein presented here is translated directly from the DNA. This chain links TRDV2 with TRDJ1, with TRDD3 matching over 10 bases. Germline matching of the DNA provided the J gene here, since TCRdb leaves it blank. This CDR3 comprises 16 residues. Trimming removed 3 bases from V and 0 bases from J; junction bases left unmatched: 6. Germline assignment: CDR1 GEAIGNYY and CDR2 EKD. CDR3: CACDSLGDKYTDKLIF. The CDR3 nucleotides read TGTGCCTGTGACTCTCTGGGGGATAAGTACACCGATAAACTCATCTTT.

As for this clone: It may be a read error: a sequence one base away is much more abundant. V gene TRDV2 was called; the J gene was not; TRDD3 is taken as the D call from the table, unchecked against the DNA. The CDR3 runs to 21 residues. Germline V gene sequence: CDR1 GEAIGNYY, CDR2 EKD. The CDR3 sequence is CACDTGYVGDTSSWDTRQTFF. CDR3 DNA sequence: TGTGCCTGTGACACCGGCTATGTGGGGGATACGAGCTCCTGGGACACCCGACAGACGTTTTTC.

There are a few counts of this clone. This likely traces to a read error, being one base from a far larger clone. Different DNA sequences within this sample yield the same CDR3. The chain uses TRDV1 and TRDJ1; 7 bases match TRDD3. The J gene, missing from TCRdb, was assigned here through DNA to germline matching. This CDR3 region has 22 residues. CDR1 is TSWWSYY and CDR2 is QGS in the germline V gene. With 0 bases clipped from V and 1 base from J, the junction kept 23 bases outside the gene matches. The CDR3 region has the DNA TGTGCTCTTGGGGAACTAAAGGCCTCCTTGGCCGGGGGATTCACCTGCACCGATAAACTCATCTTT. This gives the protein CALGELKASLAGGFTCTDKLIF.

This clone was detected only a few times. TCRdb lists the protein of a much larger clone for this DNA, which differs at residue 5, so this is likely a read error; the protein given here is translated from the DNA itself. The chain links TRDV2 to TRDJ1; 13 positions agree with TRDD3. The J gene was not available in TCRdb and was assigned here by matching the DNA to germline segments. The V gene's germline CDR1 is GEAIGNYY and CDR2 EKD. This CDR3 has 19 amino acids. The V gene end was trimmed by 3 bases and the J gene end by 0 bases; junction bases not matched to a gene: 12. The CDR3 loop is CACDAVVLGDTKYTDKLIF. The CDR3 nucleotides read TGTGCCTGTGACGCCGTGGTACTGGGGGATACGAAATACACCGATAAACTCATCTTT.

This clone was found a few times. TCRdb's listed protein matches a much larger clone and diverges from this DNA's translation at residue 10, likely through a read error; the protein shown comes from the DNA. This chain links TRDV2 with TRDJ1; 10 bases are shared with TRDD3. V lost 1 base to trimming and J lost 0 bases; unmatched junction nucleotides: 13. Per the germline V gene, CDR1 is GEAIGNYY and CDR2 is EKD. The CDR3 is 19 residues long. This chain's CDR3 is CACDTLGDMGPNYTDKLIF. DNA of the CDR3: TGTGCCTGTGACACGCTGGGGGATATGGGACCTAATTACACCGATAAACTCATCTTT.

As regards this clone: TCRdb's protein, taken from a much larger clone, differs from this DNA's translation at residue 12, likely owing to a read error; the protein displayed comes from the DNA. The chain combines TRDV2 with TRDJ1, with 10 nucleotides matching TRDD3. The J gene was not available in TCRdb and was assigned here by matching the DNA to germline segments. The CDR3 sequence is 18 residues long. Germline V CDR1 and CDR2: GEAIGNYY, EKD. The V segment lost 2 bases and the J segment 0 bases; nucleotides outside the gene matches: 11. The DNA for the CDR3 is TGTGCCTGTGACAGTCTACTGGGGGATTCACAGCACACCGATAAACTCATCTTT. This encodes CACDSLLGDSQHTDKLIF.

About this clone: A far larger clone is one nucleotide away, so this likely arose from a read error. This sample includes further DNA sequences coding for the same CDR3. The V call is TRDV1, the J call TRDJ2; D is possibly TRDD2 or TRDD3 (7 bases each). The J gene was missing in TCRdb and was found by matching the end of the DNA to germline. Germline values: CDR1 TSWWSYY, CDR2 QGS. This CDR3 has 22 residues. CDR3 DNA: TGTGCTCTTGGGGAACCCCATTTTCCTACGACAGGATACGCGGCTTTGACGGCACAACTCTTCTTT. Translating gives CALGEPHFPTTGYAALTAQLFF.

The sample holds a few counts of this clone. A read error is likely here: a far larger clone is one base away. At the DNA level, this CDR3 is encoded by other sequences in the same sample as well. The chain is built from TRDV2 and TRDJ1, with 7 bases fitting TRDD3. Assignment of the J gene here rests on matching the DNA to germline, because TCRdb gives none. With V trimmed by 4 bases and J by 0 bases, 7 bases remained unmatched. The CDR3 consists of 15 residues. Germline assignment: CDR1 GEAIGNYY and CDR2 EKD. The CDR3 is CACDTLGSNTDKLIF. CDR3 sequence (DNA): TGTGCCTGTGATACACTGGGGTCTAACACCGATAAACTCATCTTT.